The 22 T cell receptor beta chains below come from one sample, sequenced in a study of early T cells in non-severe SARS-CoV-2 infection. TCRdb independently ran MiXCR on the 5' RACE reads; one entry per CDR3 protein. Of more than 75,000 distinct CDR3 sequences in the sample, less than 15% were seen once. The sequenced material came from whole blood. The source is an adult who was a healthcare worker with PCR-confirmed SARS-CoV-2 infection or an uninfected control (not recorded which).

The chain links TRBV2 to TRBJ1-5; 9 bases are a match to TRBD1. The CDR3 length is 17 residues. Trimming removed 4 bases from V and 4 bases from J; junction bases left unmatched: 11. CDR1 and CDR2 (germline): SNHLY, FYNNEI. The CDR3 sequence: CASSGTTGGYGNQPQHF. The CDR3 DNA sequence: TGTGCCAGCAGTGGCACTACAGGGGGCTATGGAAATCAGCCCCAGCATTTT.

On this clonotype itself: A junction end diverges from the germline sequence, so it may reflect a read error. The rearrangement links TRBV4-2 to TRBJ1-3; the D is unclear. CDR3 length: 15 amino acids. Looked up from germline, CDR1 is LGHNA and CDR2 is YNFKEQ. CDR3 region: CASSQRCHLGYTIYF. DNA of the CDR3: TGTGCCAGCAGCCAACGATGCCACCTTGGATACACCATATATTTT.

This clonotype has a handful of counts. The chain has TRBV7-9 and TRBJ2-7; possible D gene TRBD2, 7 bases. In germline, CDR1 is SEHNR, CDR2 FQNEAQ (reference sequence). The CDR3 has 15 residues. Between the trimmed V and J ends, which lost 3 bases and 9 bases, there was a span of 21 bases. The CDR3 DNA reads as TGTGCCAGCAGCTTGTTGGGGGGGCAATTAACCGTGCAGTACTTC. Protein product: CASSLLGGQLTVQYF.

In this sample, this clonotype turned up a few times. The V call is TRBV5-1, the J call TRBJ2-7; 7 nucleotides line up with TRBD1. There are 16 residues in the CDR3. Germline V CDR1 and CDR2: SGHRS, YFSETQ. Trimming took 0 bases from V and 0 from J; bases not matched to a gene: 6. The CDR3 coding sequence is TGCGCCAGCAGCTTGGGAGTAGGGACAGTCTCCTACGAGCAGTACTTC. Translated, it gives CASSLGVGTVSYEQYF.

On this clonotype: Possible read error: a much larger clone is one base away. V and J are TRBV13 and TRBJ1-2; D unclear. This CDR3 comprises 13 residues. V lost 0 bases and J lost 12, with 14 bases in between. From germline, CDR1 is PRHDT and CDR2 FYEKMQ (reference sequence). In DNA form, the CDR3 reads TGTGCCAGCAGCTTAGGCCAAAGCTATCGCCACACCTTC. Translation: CASSLGQSYRHTF.

This clonotype came up a few times. This chain connects TRBV6-1 to TRBJ2-5; perhaps TRBD1 as D (5 bases). The CDR3 is 15 amino acids. The V gene lost 2 bases and the J gene lost 5 bases, with 15 bases spanning the gap. The germline V gene encodes CDR1 MNHNS and CDR2 SASEGT. CDR3: CASSESRGPTETQYF. In DNA form, the CDR3 reads TGTGCCAGCAGTGAAAGTAGGGGCCCGACGGAGACCCAGTACTTC.

This clonotype was recorded a few times. The V gene is TRBV20-1, the J gene TRBJ2-1, with 8 bases matching TRBD2. The CDR3 spans 16 residues. Looked up from germline, CDR1 is DFQATT and CDR2 is SNEGSKA (reference sequence). The J segment lost 3 bases and the V segment lost 0 bases, leaving 7 bases of the junction unmatched. The CDR3 sequence is CSARDLQLADYNEQFF. The CDR3 DNA sequence: TGCAGTGCTAGAGATCTCCAACTAGCGGACTACAATGAGCAGTTCTTC.

The chain has TRBV7-9 and TRBJ2-5, with D perhaps matching TRBD1 (6 bases). Trimming pared 4 bases from V and 1 base from J, leaving 10 bases between. Germline V gives CDR1 SEHNR, CDR2 FQNEAQ (reference sequence). This CDR3 spans 14 amino acids. The CDR3 bases are TGTGCCAGCAGCTCACAGGGAATCCAAGAGACCCAGTACTTC. Protein sequence: CASSSQGIQETQYF.

This clonotype occurred many times. V and J are TRBV3-1 and TRBJ1-1; D possibly corresponds to TRBD1 (6 bases). Germline CDR1 and CDR2: LGHDT and YNNKEL (reference sequence). V lost 1 base and J lost 11, with 17 bases in between. This CDR3 has 14 residues. As DNA, the CDR3 is TGTGCCAGCAGCCAAGGGGCTGAGGGGGGACGGGCTTTCTTT. Amino acids: CASSQGAEGGRAFF. Filled out from reference TRBV3-1 and TRBJ1-1, the complete variable domain reads DTAVSQTPKYLVTQMGNDKSIKCEQNLGHDTMYWYKQDSKKFLKIMFSYNNKELIINETVPNRFSPKSPDKAHLNLHINSLELGDSAVYFCASSQGAEGGRAFFGQGTRLTVV.

This clonotype was detected many times. The V call is TRBV6-5, the J call TRBJ1-1; the D is unclear. The CDR3 contains 12 residues. The germline CDR1 and CDR2 sequences are MNHEY and SVGAGI. Trimming cost V 5 bases and J 10 bases, with 14 bases left between them. The CDR3 spells CASSKALDPAFF. CDR3 bases: TGTGCCAGCAGTAAGGCACTAGACCCAGCTTTCTTT.

This clonotype appeared many times. The CDR3 sequence is CASSDQGLGANVLTF. Here the CDR3 DNA reads TGTGCCAGCAGTGATCAGGGTCTGGGGGCCAACGTCCTGACTTTC. The rearrangement joins TRBV2 to TRBJ2-6; D perhaps matches TRBD1 (5 bases). The V gene's germline CDR1 is SNHLY and CDR2 FYNNEI. The CDR3 is made up of 15 amino acids. Deletions cut 3 bases from V and 4 bases from J, with 10 bases between.

The chain joins TRBV29-1 to TRBJ1-1; D perhaps matches TRBD1 (5 bases). In germline, CDR1 is SQVTM, CDR2 ANQGSEA. V lost 5 bases, J lost 0 bases, and 16 bases lay in between. This CDR3 contains 15 residues. CDR3 nucleotide sequence: TGCAGCGTTTCCCGTGACAGAGAAGTGAACACTGAAGCTTTCTTT. Its translation: CSVSRDREVNTEAFF.

At least ten counts were recorded for this clonotype. This rearrangement joins TRBV6-2 or TRBV6-3 to TRBJ2-1, with TRBD2 matching over 7 bases. The V and J ends lost 2 bases and 10 bases, in that order; junction bases with no gene match: 11. Germline CDR1 reads MNHEY; CDR2 reads SVGEGT. This CDR3 is 15 amino acids long. The CDR3 spells CASSYVPGGSEEQFF. The CDR3 DNA is TGTGCCAGCAGTTACGTCCCGGGGGGATCTGAGGAGCAGTTCTTC.

The rearrangement joins TRBV20-1 to TRBJ2-5; TRBD2 matches at 9 bases. V was pared by 5 bases and J by 4 bases, with 8 bases of the junction left unmatched. CDR3 length equals 14 residues. CDR1 and CDR2 from the germline V gene are DFQATT and SNEGSKA (reference sequence). CDR3 nucleotide sequence: TGCAGTGCTCTTAGCGGGAGAGTAGGAGAGACCCAGTACTTC. Its protein is CSALSGRVGETQYF.

This clonotype was observed a handful of times. A read error is likely, as this CDR3 ends without the conserved phenylalanine or tryptophan. Because the CDR3's place on the DNA is in doubt, the DNA is left out and the CDR3 is given as listed by TCRdb. The chain recombines TRBV7-2 with TRBJ2-5; the DNA was not used to check the table's D call, TRBD1. Germline lookup yields CDR1 SGHTA and CDR2 FQGNSA. The CDR3 spans 16 residues, counting both ends. The CDR3 loop reads CASSSPGTGPPRPPSL.

This clonotype was counted ten times or more. The rearrangement links TRBV12-3 or TRBV12-4 to TRBJ2-3, with 10 nucleotides matching TRBD1. The V and J ends lost 1 base and 3 bases, in that order; junction bases with no gene match: 19. The CDR3 extends over 21 amino acids. CDR3 DNA: TGTGCCAGCAGTTTAGTACCTCGTTTCATCCGACAGGGGGCGAAGACAGATACGCAGTATTTT. It codes for CASSLVPRFIRQGAKTDTQYF.

V and J are TRBV7-8 and TRBJ2-7; 8 bases line up with TRBD1. This CDR3 region has 16 residues. The germline V gene encodes CDR1 SGHVS and CDR2 FQNEAQ. The J segment lost 0 bases and the V segment lost 0 bases, leaving 4 bases of the junction unmatched. In DNA form, the CDR3 reads TGTGCCAGCAGCTTAGCCACAGGGGGTGTCTCCTACGAGCAGTACTTC. Residues: CASSLATGGVSYEQYF.

The chain employs TRBV5-4 and TRBJ1-2, with a tentative D call TRBD1 (5 bases). The CDR3 consists of 12 residues. V dropped 3 bases and J dropped 13 bases, with 16 bases sitting between them. CDR1 and CDR2 (germline): SGHNT, YYREEE (reference sequence). DNA of the CDR3: TGTGCCAGCAGCTGGGGGACTGGCCCTTTCACCTTC. Amino acids: CASSWGTGPFTF.

This clonotype has ten or more counts. The rearrangement joins TRBV7-9 to TRBJ2-1; weak D call: TRBD1 (6 bases). V gave up 2 bases and J gave up 4 bases, with 12 bases separating them. The CDR3 runs 15 residues. Germline V CDR1 and CDR2: SEHNR, FQNEAQ (reference sequence). The CDR3 bases are TGTGCCAGCAGCTTAATAGGGACACAATACAATGAGCAGTTCTTC. Its protein product is CASSLIGTQYNEQFF.

This clonotype occurred many times. This chain links TRBV12-3 or TRBV12-4 with TRBJ2-1; 14 bases are shared with TRBD2. V was pared by 6 bases and J by 6 bases, with 1 base of the junction left unmatched. CDR3 length: 14 residues. CDR3 DNA sequence: TGTGCCAGCAGGGGACTAGCGGGGGTCAATGAGCAGTTCTTC. Its protein is CASRGLAGVNEQFF.

This clonotype was recorded at least ten times. The chain combines TRBV11-3 with TRBJ2-7; D is ambiguous. This CDR3 contains 11 residues. CDR1 SGHNT and CDR2 YENEEA come from the germline V gene. With 4 bases removed from V and 6 bases from J, the gap between germline ends came to 7 bases. The DNA of the CDR3 is TGTGCCAGCAGCTCAACTGGCGAGCAGTACTTC. This translates into CASSSTGEQYF.

The chain has TRBV7-9 and TRBJ1-1; TRBD1 matches 9 bases. CDR1 and CDR2 from the germline V gene are SEHNR and FQNEAQ (reference sequence). Unmatched junction bases numbered 10, after V lost 6 bases and J lost 11 bases. CDR3 size: 13 residues. CDR3 sequence reads: CASSLTQGAKAFF. In DNA, the CDR3 is TGTGCCAGCAGTTTAACACAGGGGGCAAAGGCTTTCTTT.